Given below is one TCR beta chain in context. Its antigen is not known. The sample has other DNA sequences that encode this CDR3 too. The data originate from a study of cytomegalovirus exposure and HLA in healthy donors. The study's findings and limits: Most TCR sequences were uncommon, yet certain public TCRs appeared in many donors. Some V segments could not be told apart, so they were left out, TRBV6-2 and TRBV6-3 among them. Analysis was performed later, and it showed HLA-associated TCR beta chains to be more clonally expanded than equally common others. Common viral pathogens seemed, in a later analysis, to connect with several of the most significant clusters.

From germline, CDR1 is LNHDA and CDR2 SQIVND (reference sequence). The CDR3 spans 13 residues. The trim removed 4 bases at V and 7 bases at J, leaving 2 bases unmatched. Use of 60 Vbeta and 13 Jbeta primers characterized the PCR. Measured with immunoSEQ multiplex PCR; TCRdb has only the in-frame clones, and not every one. The sample holds approximately 200,000 clones, approximately 79% seen once. The sequencing input was PBMCs. The V and J genes are TRBV19 and TRBJ2-7; 12 positions match TRBD2. The clonotype was recovered from a girl aged 10 to 17 in good health and CMV-seropositive. CDR3 nucleotides: TGTGCCAGTAGTACGGGGACTAGCGGGGAGCAGTACTTC. This encodes CASSTGTSGEQYF.